Following are 21 T cell receptor beta chains from one sample sequenced in a study of T cell responses to AZD1222 COVID-19 vaccine. Assay: immunoSEQ multiplex PCR; the TCRdb copy retains only in-frame clones and omits some. The table lists 95,000 to 110,000 clones, about 92% of them singletons. The sample here was peripheral blood, taken 28 days after the second AZD1222 dose. Receptor source: an adult who received the AZD1222 COVID-19 vaccine.

The chain employs TRBV21-1 and TRBJ1-6; the table gives TRBD1 as D, unverified against the DNA. TRBV21-1 constitutes a pseudogene. The CDR3 extends over 15 amino acids. As DNA, the CDR3 is TGTGCCAGCAGCCGGCCGCGGACAGTTAATTCACCCCTCCACTTT. It specifies CASSRPRTVNSPLHF.

This clone was seen once. The gene calls are TRBV5-5 and TRBJ1-5; D not resolved. CDR3 length: 13 residues. CDR1 and CDR2 from the germline V gene are SGHKS and YYEKEE (reference sequence). V lost 3 bases and J lost 6, with 10 bases in between. In DNA form, the CDR3 reads TGTGCCAGCAGCTCTATTATAACTCAGCCCCAGCATTTT. Its protein is CASSSIITQPQHF.

The gene calls are TRBV7-3 and TRBJ1-4; possible D gene TRBD1, 5 bases. The germline V gene encodes CDR1 SGHTA and CDR2 FQGTGA. The CDR3 covers 15 residues. Trimming pared 5 bases from V and 4 bases from J, leaving 14 bases between. CDR3 loop: CASSPGPGGNEKLFF. The CDR3 DNA follows: TGTGCCAGCAGCCCGGGCCCCGGGGGTAATGAAAAACTGTTTTTT.

The V and J genes are TRBV7-3 and TRBJ2-7; D tentatively reads TRBD1 or TRBD2 (5 bases each). The ends were cut back, 8 bases at V and 2 bases at J, with 16 bases in the middle. CDR1 is SGHTA, CDR2 FQGTGA, per germline. This CDR3 region has 14 residues. The CDR3 bases are TGTGCCAGCTCTGAGAGAGGGGAGCCCTACGAGCAGTACTTC. This sequence encodes CASSERGEPYEQYF.

The chain combines TRBV19 with TRBJ1-6, with D possibly matching TRBD1 (6 bases). Germline assignment: CDR1 LNHDA and CDR2 SQIVND (reference sequence). This CDR3 has 15 residues. V was trimmed by 6 bases and J by 10 bases, leaving 19 bases between them. Here the CDR3 reads CASSWGGVGQSPLHF. CDR3 nucleotide sequence: TGTGCCAGTAGCTGGGGGGGCGTCGGACAATCACCCCTCCACTTT.

Written as DNA, the CDR3 is TGTGCCAGTACCCCGGGACAGGGGGCAAGCGAGCAGTACTTC. Protein product: CASTPGQGASEQYF. This sequence joins TRBV19 and TRBJ2-7, with 12 nucleotides matching TRBD1. The CDR3 contains 14 residues. Germline V CDR1 and CDR2: LNHDA, SQIVND (reference sequence). Trimming at V came to 7 bases and at J to 6 bases, leaving 7 bases not matched to a gene.

The chain is built from TRBV5-4 and TRBJ1-1, with D possibly matching TRBD1 (5 bases). V was pared by 3 bases and J by 6 bases, with 15 bases between. Germline V lookup: CDR1 SGHNT, CDR2 YYREEE (reference sequence). This CDR3 contains 14 residues. CDR3 sequence: CASSSGPGGAEAFF. DNA of the CDR3: TGTGCCAGCAGCTCAGGTCCAGGAGGGGCTGAAGCTTTCTTT.

This chain links TRBV5-1 with TRBJ2-7; tentative D call: TRBD2 (6 bases). Germline CDR1 is SGHRS and CDR2 is YFSETQ. CDR3 size: 14 residues. V was clipped by 4 bases and J by 3 bases, with 14 bases between them. The CDR3 reads CASSGEDGFYEQYF. The CDR3 DNA reads as TGCGCCAGCAGCGGGGAGGACGGATTCTACGAGCAGTACTTC.

This clone was observed a few times. The chain is built from TRBV4-1 and TRBJ1-3; D is unclear. Germline CDR1 and CDR2: MGHRA and YSYEKL. This CDR3 is built from 17 residues. Trimming cost V 1 base and J 0 bases, with 13 bases left between them. The CDR3: CASSQGPSGSSGNTIYF. As DNA, the CDR3 is TGCGCCAGCAGCCAAGGTCCTAGCGGCAGCTCTGGAAACACCATATATTTT.

The CDR3 spells CATSDHRGAVHQPQHF. Written as DNA, the CDR3 is TGTGCCACCAGTGACCACCGCGGAGCCGTGCATCAGCCCCAGCATTTT. The chain has TRBV24-1 and TRBJ1-5; no firm D call. Germline values: CDR1 KGHDR, CDR2 SFDVKD. This CDR3 is 16 amino acids long. V lost 4 bases, J lost 5 bases, and 17 bases lay in between.

This clone was counted once. V and J are TRBV4-3 and TRBJ2-1; 10 nucleotides line up with TRBD1. CDR3 length equals 17 residues. In germline, CDR1 is LGHNA, CDR2 YSLEER. V lost 2 bases, J lost 5 bases, and 9 bases stayed unmatched. The CDR3 region is CASSQSKGQGVHNEQFF. The CDR3 DNA follows: TGCGCCAGCAGCCAAAGCAAAGGACAGGGGGTACACAATGAGCAGTTCTTC.

The chain couples TRBV13 to TRBJ1-3; D unresolved. Trimming left V 5 bases short and J 0 bases short, with 11 bases between. Germline V gene lookup returns CDR1 PRHDT and CDR2 FYEKMQ (reference sequence). This CDR3 comprises 15 residues. The CDR3 DNA reads as TGTGCCAGCAGCGTAAGGGCTACCTCTGGAAACACCATATATTTT. It specifies CASSVRATSGNTIYF.

The chain uses TRBV7-2 and TRBJ2-1; the D gene is possibly TRBD2 (6 bases). V lost 3 bases and J lost 3, with 12 bases in between. This CDR3 comprises 15 residues. From germline, CDR1 is SGHTA and CDR2 FQGNSA. CDR3 nucleotide sequence: TGTGCCAGCAGCTTTAGGTGGGAGGACTACAATGAGCAGTTCTTC. It translates to CASSFRWEDYNEQFF.

This chain joins TRBV20-1 and TRBJ2-3, with D tentatively TRBD2 (5 bases). Germline loops: CDR1 DFQATT, CDR2 SNEGSKA (reference sequence). V lost 3 bases to trimming and J lost 3 bases, with 7 bases between them. The CDR3 runs to 12 residues. CDR3 loop: CSASIATDTQYF. In nucleotides, the CDR3 is TGCAGTGCTAGTATAGCGACAGATACGCAGTATTTT.

The rearrangement joins TRBV4-3 to TRBJ2-2; D is unresolved. CDR1 LGHNA and CDR2 YSLEER come from the germline V gene. The CDR3 spans 15 residues. The V end lost 1 base, the J end lost 2 bases, and 8 bases lay between the germline ends. Here the CDR3 reads CASSQALTNTGELFF. The CDR3 region has the DNA TGCGCCAGCAGCCAAGCGTTGACCAACACCGGGGAGCTGTTTTTT.

This chain uses TRBV9 with TRBJ1-6; 9 bases fit TRBD1. CDR3 length: 16 amino acids. Germline CDR1 reads SGDLS; CDR2 reads YYNGEE. V shed 1 base, J shed 10 bases, and the junction held 9 bases outside the gene matches. CDR3 sequence: CASSVTATGGDSPLHF. As DNA, the CDR3 is TGTGCCAGCAGCGTAACCGCGACAGGGGGAGACTCACCCCTCCACTTT.

The gene calls are TRBV9 and TRBJ2-1; 13 bases map to TRBD2. CDR3 length: 15 residues. V trimming: 3 bases; J trimming: 6 bases; junction bases outside the gene matches: 3. Germline values: CDR1 SGDLS, CDR2 YYNGEE. As DNA, the CDR3 is TGTGCCAGCAGCGAGGGACTAGCGGGGAGCAATGAGCAGTTCTTC. This codes for CASSEGLAGSNEQFF.

The rearrangement links TRBV4-1 to TRBJ2-3, with D possibly being TRBD1 (7 bases). CDR3 size: 16 residues. Between the trimmed V and J ends, which lost 4 bases and 2 bases, there was a span of 16 bases. Germline CDR1 is MGHRA and CDR2 is YSYEKL. CDR3 DNA sequence: TGCGCCAGCAGCCCTCTGCCGGAGGGGGCCACAGATACGCAGTATTTT. Translation gives CASSPLPEGATDTQYF.

The V and J genes are TRBV19 and TRBJ2-2; D may be TRBD2 (6 bases). Trimming left V 5 bases short and J 8 bases short, with 12 bases between. CDR1 is LNHDA and CDR2 is SQIVND in the germline V gene (reference sequence). The CDR3 loop spans 13 amino acids. As DNA, the CDR3 is TGTGCCAGTAGTGCTGCCGGGACTGGGGAGCTGTTTTTT. Protein product: CASSAAGTGELFF. Drawing the rest from reference TRBV19 and TRBJ2-2, the complete variable domain is DGGITQSPKYLFRKEGQNVTLSCEQNLNHDAMYWYRQDPGQGLRLIYYSQIVNDFQKGDIAEGYSVSREKKESFPLTVTSAQKNPTAFYLCASSAAGTGELFFGEGSRLTVL.

The V gene is TRBV3-1 (or the pseudogene TRBV3-2), the J gene TRBJ2-7; D ambiguous. Germline CDR1 reads LGHDT; CDR2 reads YNNKEL (reference sequence). Between the trimmed V and J ends, which lost 4 bases and 4 bases, there was a span of 8 bases. The CDR3 contains 12 residues. CDR3 region: CASSPIRYEQYF. The DNA of the CDR3 is TGTGCCAGCAGCCCGATCCGTTACGAGCAGTACTTC.

This chain joins TRBV30 and TRBJ1-3, with 8 bases aligning to TRBD1. Trimming took 0 bases from V and 3 from J; bases not matched to a gene: 4. Germline CDR1 and CDR2: GTSNPN and SVGIG (reference sequence). The CDR3 spans 15 residues. CDR3 DNA sequence: TGTGCCTGGAGTGTACAGGGGGGCGGTGGAAACACCATATATTTT. This gives the protein CAWSVQGGGGNTIYF.